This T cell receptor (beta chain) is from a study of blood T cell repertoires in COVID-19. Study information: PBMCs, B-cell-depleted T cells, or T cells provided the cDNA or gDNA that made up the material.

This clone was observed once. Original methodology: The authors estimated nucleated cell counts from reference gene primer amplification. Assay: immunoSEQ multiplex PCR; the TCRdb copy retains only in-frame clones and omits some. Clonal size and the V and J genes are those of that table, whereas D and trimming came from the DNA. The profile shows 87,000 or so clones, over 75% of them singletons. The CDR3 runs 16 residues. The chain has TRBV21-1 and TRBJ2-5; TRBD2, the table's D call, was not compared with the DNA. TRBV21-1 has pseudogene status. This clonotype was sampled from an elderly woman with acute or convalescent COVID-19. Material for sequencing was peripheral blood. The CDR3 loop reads CASSRTSGSGKETQYF. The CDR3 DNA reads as TGTGCCAGCAGCAGGACTAGCGGGAGCGGGAAAGAGACCCAGTACTTC.